The clone carrying this TCR beta chain has more than one count but fewer than ten. These data are taken from a study of shared clonotypes between healthy human individuals. Germline values: CDR1 SGHNT, CDR2 YYREEE (reference sequence). The CDR3 is made up of 16 amino acids. V was trimmed by 4 bases and J by 5 bases, leaving 21 bases between them. Repertoires were generated with immunoSEQ multiplex PCR, while TCRdb's copy carries only in-frame clones and drops some. The table records approximately 500,000 clones, almost 80% of them present only once. This TCR derives from a woman between 40 and 55 years old in good health. Some clones in this sample may be carry-over from other donors' samples. Sequencing input: PBMCs. The chain employs TRBV5-4 and TRBJ2-5; possibly TRBD1 for D (5 bases). The CDR3 DNA reads TGTGCCAGCAGCCCCGCCAGGTGGGGCAAGAGTGAGACCCAGTACTTC. It encodes CASSPARWGKSETQYF.